Detailed here is one T cell receptor (beta chain). Its recognized antigen is unknown. Qualities for individual bases were not recorded, and no much larger clone is one base off. This sample's time point label indicates: about 28 days (+/-7) after the second vaccine dose. Because spike-specific TCR depth and breadth did not differ between the two schedules, AZD1222 recipients who got a second dose at roughly 4 weeks were pooled with those who got a second dose at roughly 12 weeks. Vaccinee samples came from UK trials COV001 and COV002, including a single-blind randomized controlled phase 2/3 trial of AZD1222 (ChAdOx1 nCoV-19) in healthy adults. For TCRbeta chain sequencing, PBMC samples were collected from trial participants at day 0 and at day 28 after the second dose. The CDR3 regions of human TCRbeta chains were analyzed by immunosequencing. The published analysis was carried out like this. TCRs in the repertoires were compared against a reference library of SARS-CoV-2-specific TCRs that had been generated with the MIRA antigen-specificity platform. Breadth meant the fraction of unique TCRs that were SARS-CoV-2-associated, whereas depth meant the fraction of total T cells that were SARS-CoV-2-associated. Using the MIRA data, each spike-specific TCR was assigned both to the spike region to which the TCR was reactive and to a CD4 or CD8 class. Log10-transformed breadth and depth values were compared by one-way ANOVA with Sidak's multiple comparisons tests. Here the immuneACCESS table is served through TCRdb, limited to in-frame sequences with V and J called. Missing clones are a known gap in these copies; in checked studies unresolved V genes cover under half, and the rest lacks a known reason. D and trimming were read from the DNA, whereas the V and J calls and clone size are those reported in that table. Counted in this sample were about 130,000 clones; around 90% of them appeared once. More than 5.5% of the sample rests with the top ten.

These data come from a study of T cell responses to AZD1222 COVID-19 vaccine (dated by TCRdb to 2020 to 2022). For the study in its entirety: TCR sequencing was performed for roughly 240 trial participants, of whom about 200 were given two doses of AZD1222 and around 25 were given two doses of MenACWY control vaccine. Trial participants were enrolled by age into subgroups of 18-55, 56-69 and 70-plus years, and around 150, 28 and 57 TCR-sequenced participants, respectively, were included in these subgroups. What the study reported, not specific to this receptor: After two AZD1222 doses, spike-specific TCR breadth and depth were significantly higher than at day 0 and than in MenACWY recipients. CD4 TCRs associated with the vaccine covered the entire spike protein, and the dominant responses were in regions 160-218 and 743-854. Nearly half of unique spike-specific TCRs reportedly recognized epitopes outside regions mutated in the B.1.351 and B.1.1.7 variants. Conclusions about previously exposed vaccinees were limited because only six AZD1222 recipients were SARS-CoV-2 seropositive at baseline. In the small 56-69-year group, the increase in depth fell short of significance, most likely because of low power. Participants were mostly white British, with more females than males. The authors suggested clonal diversity may have been underestimated. Because no day 14 peak-response samples were available, repertoires were characterized only after the peak T cell response.

The germline V gene gives CDR1 as SGHNT and CDR2 as YENEEA. From the cysteine up to the phenylalanine, the CDR3 has a length of 17 residues. The entry retains the CDR3 DNA only, 51 bases that are in frame from base 1. Between the V and J ends, shortened by 3 bases and 6 bases respectively, the junction contains 22 bases. This specimen was peripheral blood, taken 28 days after the second AZD1222 dose. This clonotype was sampled from an adult who received the AZD1222 COVID-19 vaccine. The chain is assembled from TRBV11-3 and TRBJ2-3; possibly the D gene is TRBD2, per 7 matching bases. In nucleotide form, the sequence is TGTGCCAGCAGCTTCCTCCCCTGGGGGGGCGGGGGTGATACGCAGTATTTT. This translates into CASSFLPWGGGGDTQYF.